The T cell receptor beta chain under discussion was sequenced for a study of OX40 agonist ivuxolimab in advanced cancers. On this clone itself: This sample includes further DNA sequences coding for the same CDR3.

Sequencing was performed with immunoSEQ multiplex PCR; in TCRdb, only in-frame clones are kept and a portion is missing. The table lists about 69,000 clones, roughly 90% of them singletons. This CDR3 contains 12 residues. CDR1 SNHLY and CDR2 FYNNEI come from the germline V gene. V shed 8 bases and J 3 bases; nucleotides not matched to a gene: 2. The sequencing used CD4+ or CD8+ T cells sorted from blood, collected in a trial of the OX40 agonist ivuxolimab. The clonotype was recovered from an adult with an advanced solid tumor such as melanoma, head and neck, liver or kidney cancer. The V and J genes are TRBV2 and TRBJ2-7; 9 bases line up with TRBD1. CDR3 sequence reads: CASSGQGYEQYF. CDR3 bases: TGTGCCAGCTCGGGACAGGGCTACGAGCAGTACTTC.